The T cell receptor (beta chain) under discussion was sequenced for a study of cytomegalovirus exposure and HLA in healthy donors. Points from the study as a whole: A list of about 160 TCR beta chains associated with cytomegalovirus was given.

The V segment lost 4 bases and the J segment 1 base; nucleotides outside the gene matches: 9. The CDR3 covers 17 residues. CDR1 SGDLS and CDR2 YYNGEE come from the germline V gene. Regarding donors, all were healthy bone marrow donors. A remark on this clone: Its cognate antigen is unknown.

The PCR had 60 Vbeta and 13 Jbeta primers. Per the original data handling: The count from a later analysis was 79 million or so unique TCR beta chains, about 10 million of them shared. Generated by immunoSEQ multiplex PCR, the TCRdb table keeps only in-frame clones and is missing some. That table is the source of V, J and clone size, and D and trimming were worked out from the DNA. The sample contains some 250,000 clones, around 81% of which appear only once. The chain has TRBV9 and TRBJ2-2; 8 positions match TRBD1. This TCR derives from a woman between 55 and 75 years old in good health and CMV-seropositive. Specimen: PBMCs. CDR3 sequence reads: CASSLRPGTGNTGELFF. The CDR3 DNA follows: TGTGCCAGCAGCCTCCGTCCCGGGACAGGGAACACCGGGGAGCTGTTTTTT.